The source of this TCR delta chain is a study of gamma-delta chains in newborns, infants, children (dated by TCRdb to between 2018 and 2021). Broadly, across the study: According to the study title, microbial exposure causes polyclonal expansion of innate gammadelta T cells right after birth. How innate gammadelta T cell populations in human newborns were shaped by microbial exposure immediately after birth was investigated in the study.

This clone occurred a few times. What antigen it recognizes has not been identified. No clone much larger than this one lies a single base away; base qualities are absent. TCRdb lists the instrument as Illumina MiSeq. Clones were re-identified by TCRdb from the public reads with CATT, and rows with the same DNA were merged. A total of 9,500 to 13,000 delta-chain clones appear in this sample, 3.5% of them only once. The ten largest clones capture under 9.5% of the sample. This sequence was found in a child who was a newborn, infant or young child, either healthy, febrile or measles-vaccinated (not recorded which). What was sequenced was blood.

CDR3 loop: CACDTVGDPTRQMFF. The DNA sequence is as follows: TGTGCCTGTGACACCGTTGGGGACCCCACCCGACAGATGTTTTTC. Recombination connected TRDV2 to TRDJ3; TRDD3 is a weak D gene call, 5 bases matching. The germline ends are 11 bases apart after V is trimmed by 0 bases and J by 9 bases. CDR1 and CDR2, per the germline V gene, are GEAIGNYY and EKD. Measured from the cysteine to the phenylalanine, the CDR3 is 15 residues long. Only the CDR3 region is kept as DNA, spanning 45 bases read in frame from base 1.